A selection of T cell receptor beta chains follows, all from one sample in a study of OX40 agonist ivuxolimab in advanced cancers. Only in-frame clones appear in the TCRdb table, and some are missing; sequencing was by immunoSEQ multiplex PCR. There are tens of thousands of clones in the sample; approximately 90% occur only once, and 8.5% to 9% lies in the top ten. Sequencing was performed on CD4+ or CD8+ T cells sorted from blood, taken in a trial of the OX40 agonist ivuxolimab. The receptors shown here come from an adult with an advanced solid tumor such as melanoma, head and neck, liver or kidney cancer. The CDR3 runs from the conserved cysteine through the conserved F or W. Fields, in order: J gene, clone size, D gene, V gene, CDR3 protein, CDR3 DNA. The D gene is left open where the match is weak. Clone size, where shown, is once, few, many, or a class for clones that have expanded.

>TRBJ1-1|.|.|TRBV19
CASSPNPDPNTEAFF
TGTGCCAGTAGTCCGAACCCGGACCCGAACACTGAAGCTTTCTTT
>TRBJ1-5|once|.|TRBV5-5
CASSLDRTTNQPQHF
TGTGCCAGCAGCTTGGATAGGACAACTAATCAGCCCCAGCATTTT
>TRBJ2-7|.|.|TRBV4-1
CASSLELEVRTYEQYF
TGCGCCAGCAGCCTCGAGTTGGAAGTGCGAACGTACGAGCAGTACTTC
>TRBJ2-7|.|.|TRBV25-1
CASSDSAAYEQYF
TGTGCCAGCAGCGACTCCGCGGCCTACGAGCAGTACTTC
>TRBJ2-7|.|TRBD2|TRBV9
CASSLGLASDEQYF
TGTGCCAGCAGCCTCGGACTAGCTTCCGACGAGCAGTACTTC
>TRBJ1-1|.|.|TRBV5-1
CASSSDSTEAFF
TGCGCCAGCAGCTCTGACAGCACTGAAGCTTTCTTT
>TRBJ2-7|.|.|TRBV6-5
CASSYTGDRAVYEQYF
TGTGCCAGCAGTTACACGGGAGACAGGGCGGTTTACGAGCAGTACTTC
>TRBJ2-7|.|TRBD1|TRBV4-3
CASSQETGGMREQYF
TGCGCCAGCAGCCAAGAGACAGGGGGGATGCGCGAGCAGTACTTC
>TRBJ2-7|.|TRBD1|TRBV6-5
CASSPGQVSPYEQYF
TGTGCCAGCAGTCCCGGACAGGTTAGTCCCTACGAGCAGTACTTC
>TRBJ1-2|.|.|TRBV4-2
CASSQSTMAGTF
TGTGCCAGCAGCCAATCCACGATGGCGGGCACCTTC
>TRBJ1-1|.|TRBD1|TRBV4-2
CASSPVGGQPNTEAFF
TGTGCCAGCAGCCCAGTAGGGGGACAGCCGAACACTGAAGCTTTCTTT
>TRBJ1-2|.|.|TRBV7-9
CASSLALGTDGYTF
TGTGCCAGCAGCTTAGCGCTAGGGACGGATGGCTACACCTTC
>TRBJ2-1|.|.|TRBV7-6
CASSLVPWSSYNEQFF
TGTGCCAGCAGCTTAGTCCCTTGGAGCTCCTACAATGAGCAGTTCTTC
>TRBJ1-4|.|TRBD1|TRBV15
CATADRDRLRMKKLFF
TGTGCCACCGCGGACCGGGACAGACTAAGAATGAAGAAACTGTTTTTT
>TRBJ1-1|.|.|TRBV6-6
CASSWMNTEAFF
TGTGCCAGCAGTTGGATGAACACTGAAGCTTTCTTT
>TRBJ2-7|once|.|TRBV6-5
CASSYSMTYEQYF
TGTGCCAGCAGTTACTCGATGACCTACGAGCAGTACTTC
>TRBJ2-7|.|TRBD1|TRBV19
CASSATGANYEQYF
TGTGCCAGTAGTGCCACAGGGGCCAACTACGAGCAGTACTTC
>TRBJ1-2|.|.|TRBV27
CASREISGGTGDGYTF
TGTGCCAGCAGGGAAATTTCAGGTGGAACGGGTGATGGCTACACCTTC
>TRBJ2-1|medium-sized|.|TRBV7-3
CASSLGKSSYNEQFF
TGTGCCAGCAGCTTAGGGAAGAGCTCCTACAATGAGCAGTTCTTC
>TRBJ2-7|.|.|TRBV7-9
CASSSPGRHYEQYF
TGTGCCAGCAGCTCACCCGGACGACACTACGAGCAGTACTTC
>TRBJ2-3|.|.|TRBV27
CASTLGTLGDTQYF
TGTGCCAGCACCCTAGGGACTTTAGGGGATACGCAGTATTTT
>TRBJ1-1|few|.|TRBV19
CASRNYQNTEAFF
TGTGCCAGTAGAAATTATCAGAACACTGAAGCTTTCTTT
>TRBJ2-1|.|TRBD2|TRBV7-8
CASSLWTSPNEQFF
TGTGCCAGCAGCCTATGGACTAGTCCCAATGAGCAGTTCTTC
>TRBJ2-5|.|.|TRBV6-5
CASSLRASFETQYF
TGTGCCAGCAGTTTACGGGCCTCCTTTGAGACCCAGTACTTC
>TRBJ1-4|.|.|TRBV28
CATTLPTSTNEKLFF
TGTGCCACCACCCTCCCGACAAGCACTAATGAAAAACTGTTTTTT
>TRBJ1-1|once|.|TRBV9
CASSSSGGAMNTEAFF
TGTGCCAGCAGCTCCAGCGGGGGGGCCATGAACACTGAAGCTTTCTTT
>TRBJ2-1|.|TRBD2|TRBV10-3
CAITPGAGYNEQFF
TGTGCCATCACCCCCGGAGCGGGGTACAATGAGCAGTTCTTC
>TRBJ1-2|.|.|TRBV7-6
CASSPRGTGYGYTF
TGTGCCAGCAGCCCTCGGGGGACGGGCTATGGCTACACCTTC
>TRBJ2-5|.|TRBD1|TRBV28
CASSLGTVKRETQYF
TGTGCCAGCAGTTTAGGGACAGTTAAGAGAGAGACCCAGTACTTC
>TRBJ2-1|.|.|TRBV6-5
CASSYSPGGVLEQFF
TGTGCCAGCAGTTACTCGCCCGGGGGAGTCCTTGAGCAGTTCTTC
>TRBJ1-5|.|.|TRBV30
CAWSGGTHSNQPQHF
TGTGCCTGGAGTGGGGGGACACATAGCAATCAGCCCCAGCATTTT
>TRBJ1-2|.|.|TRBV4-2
CASSQDVAASFSYTF
TGTGCCAGCAGCCAAGATGTGGCAGCCTCTTTTAGCTACACCTTC
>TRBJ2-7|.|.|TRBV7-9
CASSPVSYEQYF
TGTGCCAGCAGCCCTGTTTCCTACGAGCAGTACTTC
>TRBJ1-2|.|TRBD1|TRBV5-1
CASRIAQGANGGYTF
TGCGCCAGCAGGATAGCTCAGGGGGCGAATGGTGGCTACACCTTC
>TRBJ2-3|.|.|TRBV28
CASSYVRSAQYF
TGTGCCAGCAGTTATGTACGGTCAGCGCAGTATTTT
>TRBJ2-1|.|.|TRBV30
CAWSEGDEQFF
TGTGCCTGGAGCGAGGGCGATGAGCAGTTCTTC
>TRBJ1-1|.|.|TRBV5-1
CASSLETLNTEAFF
TGCGCCAGCAGCTTGGAGACATTGAACACTGAAGCTTTCTTT
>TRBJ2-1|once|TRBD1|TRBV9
CASSPPLTGSSYNEQFF
TGTGCCAGCAGCCCACCTTTGACAGGGAGCTCCTACAATGAGCAGTTCTTC
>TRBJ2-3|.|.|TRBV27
CASSFAARGPPTDTQYF
TGTGCCAGCAGTTTCGCCGCGCGGGGGCCCCCCACAGATACGCAGTATTTT
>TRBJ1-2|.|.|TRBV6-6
CASSYGTNYGYTF
TGTGCCAGCAGTTATGGCACAAACTATGGCTACACCTTC
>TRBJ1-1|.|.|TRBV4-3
CASSQEGRGTDEAFF
TGCGCCAGCAGCCAAGAAGGGAGAGGAACAGATGAAGCTTTCTTT
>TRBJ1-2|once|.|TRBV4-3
CASSQDWAGGGRGYTF
TGCGCCAGCAGCCAAGATTGGGCCGGCGGAGGTAGGGGCTACACCTTC
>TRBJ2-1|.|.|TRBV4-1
CASRTGVNEQFF
TGCGCCAGCAGAACAGGTGTCAATGAGCAGTTCTTC
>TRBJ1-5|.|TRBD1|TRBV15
CATSRYGKGQGMSNQPQHF
TGTGCCACCAGCAGGTATGGAAAGGGACAGGGGATGAGCAATCAGCCCCAGCATTTT
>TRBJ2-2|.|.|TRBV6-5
CASSYSQGGGELFF
TGTGCCAGCAGTTATAGCCAAGGGGGCGGGGAGCTGTTTTTT
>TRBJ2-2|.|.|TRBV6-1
CASSGGTGELFF
TGTGCCAGCAGTGGGGGGACCGGGGAGCTGTTTTTT
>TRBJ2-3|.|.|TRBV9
CASSVEGESTDTQYF
TGTGCCAGCAGCGTAGAGGGGGAAAGCACAGATACGCAGTATTTT
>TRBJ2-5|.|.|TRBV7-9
CASSYGQGSLQTQYF
TGTGCCAGCAGCTATGGTCAGGGGTCCCTTCAGACCCAGTACTTC
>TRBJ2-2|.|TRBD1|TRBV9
CASSSQGAGELFF
TGTGCCAGCAGCTCCCAGGGGGCCGGGGAGCTGTTTTTT
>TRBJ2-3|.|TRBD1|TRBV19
CASSIGTASTDTQYF
TGTGCCAGTAGTATCGGGACAGCTAGCACAGATACGCAGTATTTT
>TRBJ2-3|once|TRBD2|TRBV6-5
CASSYSGTRGDTQYF
TGTGCCAGCAGTTACAGCGGGACCCGGGGAGATACGCAGTATTTT